This T cell receptor (beta chain) was recorded in a study of T cell responses to AZD1222 COVID-19 vaccine. The data were produced by immunoSEQ multiplex PCR, yet TCRdb's version contains in-frame clones alone and is incomplete. Of roughly 140,000 clones listed, 80% to 95% were seen once; the top ten hold 3.3%. This clone showed up just once. Germline values: CDR1 MNHEY, CDR2 SMNVEV (reference sequence). CDR3 length: 17 amino acids. The germline V and J ends were trimmed by 6 bases and 2 bases, with 20 bases remaining between them. The V call is TRBV27, the J call TRBJ2-1; D perhaps matches TRBD1 (6 bases). The source is an adult who received the AZD1222 COVID-19 vaccine. Sample: peripheral blood, taken 28 days after the second AZD1222 dose. CDR3 sequence reads: CASSPRKWTETYNEQFF. In nucleotides, the CDR3 is TGTGCCAGCAGCCCCAGAAAATGGACAGAAACCTACAATGAGCAGTTCTTC.